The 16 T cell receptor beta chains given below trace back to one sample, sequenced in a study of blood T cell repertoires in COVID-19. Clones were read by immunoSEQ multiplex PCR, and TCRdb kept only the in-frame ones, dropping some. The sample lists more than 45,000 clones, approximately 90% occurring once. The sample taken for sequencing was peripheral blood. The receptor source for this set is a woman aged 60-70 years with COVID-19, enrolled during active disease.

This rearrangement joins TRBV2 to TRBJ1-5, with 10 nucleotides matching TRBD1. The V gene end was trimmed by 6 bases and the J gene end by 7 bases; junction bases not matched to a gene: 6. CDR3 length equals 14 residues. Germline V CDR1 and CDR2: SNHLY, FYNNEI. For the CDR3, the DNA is TGTGCCAGCAGGGGACAGGGGAAGTTCCAGCCCCAGCATTTT. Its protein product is CASRGQGKFQPQHF.

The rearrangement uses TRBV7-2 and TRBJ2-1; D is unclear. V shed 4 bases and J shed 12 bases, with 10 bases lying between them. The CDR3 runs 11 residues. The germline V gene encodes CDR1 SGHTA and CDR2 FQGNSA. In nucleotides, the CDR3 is TGTGCCAGCAGCTCAAGTTTGGCGCAGTTCTTC. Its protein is CASSSSLAQFF.

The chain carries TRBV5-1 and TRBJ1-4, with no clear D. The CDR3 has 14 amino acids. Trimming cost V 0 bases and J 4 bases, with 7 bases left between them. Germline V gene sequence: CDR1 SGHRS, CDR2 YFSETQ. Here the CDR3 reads CASSLERGNEKLFF. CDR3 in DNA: TGCGCCAGCAGCTTGGAACGGGGTAATGAAAAACTGTTTTTT.

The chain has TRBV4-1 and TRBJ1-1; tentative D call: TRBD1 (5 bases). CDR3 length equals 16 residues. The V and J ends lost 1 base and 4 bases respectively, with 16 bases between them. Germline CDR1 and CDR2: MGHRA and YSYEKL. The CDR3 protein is CASSQAAGTRGTEAFF. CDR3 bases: TGCGCCAGCAGCCAAGCGGCGGGGACCCGGGGCACTGAAGCTTTCTTT.

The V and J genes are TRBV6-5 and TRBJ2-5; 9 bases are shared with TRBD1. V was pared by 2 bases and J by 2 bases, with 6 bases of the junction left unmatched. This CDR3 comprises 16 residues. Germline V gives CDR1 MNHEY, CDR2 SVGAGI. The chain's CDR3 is CASSYPGTGSQETQYF. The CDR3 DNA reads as TGTGCCAGCAGTTACCCCGGGACAGGGTCGCAAGAGACCCAGTACTTC.

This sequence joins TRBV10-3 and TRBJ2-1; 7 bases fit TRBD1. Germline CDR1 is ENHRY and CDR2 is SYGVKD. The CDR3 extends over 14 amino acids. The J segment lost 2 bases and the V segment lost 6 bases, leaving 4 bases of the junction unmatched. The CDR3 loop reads CAIRTGLTYNEQFF. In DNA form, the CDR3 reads TGTGCCATCAGGACAGGGCTTACCTACAATGAGCAGTTCTTC.

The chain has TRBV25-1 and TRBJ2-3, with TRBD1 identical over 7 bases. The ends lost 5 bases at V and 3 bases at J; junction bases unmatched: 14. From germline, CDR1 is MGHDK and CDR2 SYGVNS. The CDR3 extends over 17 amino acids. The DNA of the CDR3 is TGTGCCAGCAGTTCAATTATGACAGGGATAAAGACAGATACGCAGTATTTT. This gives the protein CASSSIMTGIKTDTQYF.

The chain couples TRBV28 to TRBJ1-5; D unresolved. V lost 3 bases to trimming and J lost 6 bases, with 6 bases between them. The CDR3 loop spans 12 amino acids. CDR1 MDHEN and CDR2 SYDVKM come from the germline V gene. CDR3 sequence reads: CASSFGFQPQHF. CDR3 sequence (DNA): TGTGCCAGCAGTTTCGGTTTTCAGCCCCAGCATTTT.

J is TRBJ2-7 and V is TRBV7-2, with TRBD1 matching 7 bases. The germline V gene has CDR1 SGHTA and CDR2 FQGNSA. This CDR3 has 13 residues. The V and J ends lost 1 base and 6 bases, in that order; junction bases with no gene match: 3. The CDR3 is CASSLGGGFEQYF. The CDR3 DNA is TGTGCCAGCAGCTTAGGAGGGGGCTTCGAGCAGTACTTC.

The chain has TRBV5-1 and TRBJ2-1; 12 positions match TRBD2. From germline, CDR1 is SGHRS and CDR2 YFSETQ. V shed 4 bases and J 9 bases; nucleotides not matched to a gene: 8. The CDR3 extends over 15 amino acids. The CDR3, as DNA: TGCGCCAGCAGCCTTCTAGCGGGAGGGCCGTCTGAGCAGTTCTTC. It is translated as CASSLLAGGPSEQFF.

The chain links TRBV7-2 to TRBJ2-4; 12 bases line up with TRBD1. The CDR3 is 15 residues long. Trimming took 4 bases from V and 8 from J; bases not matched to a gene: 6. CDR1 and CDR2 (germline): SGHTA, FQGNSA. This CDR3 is CASSSGTGGRDIQYF. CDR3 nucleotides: TGTGCCAGCAGCTCAGGGACAGGGGGCAGGGACATTCAGTACTTC.

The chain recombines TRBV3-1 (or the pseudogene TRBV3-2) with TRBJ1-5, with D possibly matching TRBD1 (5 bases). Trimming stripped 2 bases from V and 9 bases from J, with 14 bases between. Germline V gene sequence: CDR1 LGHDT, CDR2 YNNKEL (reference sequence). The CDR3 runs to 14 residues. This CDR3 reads CASSQTGRSSPQHF. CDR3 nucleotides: TGTGCCAGCAGCCAAACAGGTAGATCGTCGCCCCAGCATTTT.

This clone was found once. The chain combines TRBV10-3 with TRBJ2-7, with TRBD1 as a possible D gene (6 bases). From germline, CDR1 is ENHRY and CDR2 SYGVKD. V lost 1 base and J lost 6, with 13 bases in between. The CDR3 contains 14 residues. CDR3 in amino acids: CAISELGTKGEQYF. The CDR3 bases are TGTGCCATCAGTGAGTTGGGGACAAAGGGCGAGCAGTACTTC.

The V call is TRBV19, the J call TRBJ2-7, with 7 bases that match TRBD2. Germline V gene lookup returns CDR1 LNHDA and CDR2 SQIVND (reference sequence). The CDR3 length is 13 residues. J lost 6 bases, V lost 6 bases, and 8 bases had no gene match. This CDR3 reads CASRKSGNGEQYF. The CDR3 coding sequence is TGTGCCAGTAGGAAAAGCGGGAACGGCGAGCAGTACTTC.

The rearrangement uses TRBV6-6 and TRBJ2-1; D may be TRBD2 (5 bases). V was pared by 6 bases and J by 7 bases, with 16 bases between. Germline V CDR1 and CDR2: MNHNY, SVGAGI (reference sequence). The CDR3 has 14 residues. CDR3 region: CASRRRQSRNEQFF. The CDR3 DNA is TGTGCCAGCAGGAGGAGGCAGAGCAGAAATGAGCAGTTCTTC.

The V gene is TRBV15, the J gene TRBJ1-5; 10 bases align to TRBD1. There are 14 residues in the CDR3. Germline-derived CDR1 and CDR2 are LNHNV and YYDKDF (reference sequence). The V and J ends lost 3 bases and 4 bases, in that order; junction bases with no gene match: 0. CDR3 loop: CATSRDRGNQPQHF. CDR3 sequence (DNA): TGTGCCACCAGCAGGGACAGGGGGAATCAGCCCCAGCATTTT.